The T cell receptor (beta chain) described here comes from a study of CD8 T cells in Susac syndrome. Points from the study as a whole: The CD4+ T cell repertoires in Susac syndrome were not clonally expanded.

The authors carried out high-throughput sequencing of TCR beta. They applied it to CD8+ and CD4+ T cells obtained from blood. The CD8+ and CD4+ T cells were isolated magnetically using a negative isolation approach, whereas the TEMRA cells were enriched by FACS. In regard to this clonotype: Its antigen is unknown.

With random hexamers, roughly 0.45 to 1 ug RNA was reverse transcribed. Amplification of TCR beta CDR3 used immunoSEQ multiplex PCR across 54 Vbeta and 13 Jbeta. Via MiXCR, TCRdb re-called the immunoSEQ multiplex PCR reads, giving one row per CDR3 protein. The sample carries 77,000 or so distinct CDR3 sequences, under 95% recorded once. The J segment lost 4 bases and the V segment lost 8 bases, leaving 3 bases of the junction unmatched. The CDR3 extends over 14 amino acids. The V gene's germline CDR1 is MDHEN and CDR2 SYDVKM. The receptor comes from a human donor with Susac syndrome. This rearrangement joins TRBV28 to TRBJ2-7, with TRBD2 matching over 15 bases. The sequenced material came from CD4+ T cells from PBMCs. CDR3 protein: CASGGLAGGYEQYF. CDR3 in DNA: TGTGCCAGCGGAGGACTAGCGGGAGGGTACGAGCAGTACTTC. The complete variable domain, with remaining parts taken from reference TRBV28 and TRBJ2-7, reads DVKVTQSSRYLVKRTGEKVFLECVQDMDHENMFWYRQDPGLGLRLIYFSYDVKMKEKGDIPEGYSVSREKKERFSLILESASTNQTSMYLCASGGLAGGYEQYFGPGTRLTVT.